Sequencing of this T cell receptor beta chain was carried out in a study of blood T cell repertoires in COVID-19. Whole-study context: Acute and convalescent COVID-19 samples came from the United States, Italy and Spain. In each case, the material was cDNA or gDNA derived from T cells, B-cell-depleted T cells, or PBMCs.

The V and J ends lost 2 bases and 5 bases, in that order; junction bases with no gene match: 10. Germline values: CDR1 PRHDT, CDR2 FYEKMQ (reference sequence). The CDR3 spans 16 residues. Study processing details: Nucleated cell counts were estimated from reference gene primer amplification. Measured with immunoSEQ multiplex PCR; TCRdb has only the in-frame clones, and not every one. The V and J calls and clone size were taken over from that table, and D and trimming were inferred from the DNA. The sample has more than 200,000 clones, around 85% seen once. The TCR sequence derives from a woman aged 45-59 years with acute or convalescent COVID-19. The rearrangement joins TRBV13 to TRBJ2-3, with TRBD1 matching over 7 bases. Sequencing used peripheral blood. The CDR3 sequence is CASSLTRDSLIDTQYF. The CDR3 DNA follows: TGTGCCAGCAGCTTAACTCGGGACAGCTTAATAGATACGCAGTATTTT.